Listed below are T cell receptor beta chains from one sample, sequenced in a study of blood T cell repertoires in COVID-19. Some clones are missing from TCRdb's copy, which holds only in-frame ones; the method was immunoSEQ multiplex PCR. The sample lists approximately 170,000 clones, about 88% occurring once. The material sequenced was peripheral blood. The receptor set was obtained from a man aged 60 to 75 with acute or convalescent COVID-19. Each CDR3 is given with its conserved first and last residue. A D gene is named only where the DNA matches it firmly. Clone size appears in some rows only: once, few, many, or a class for an expanded clone.

J | size | D | V | length | CDR3 | DNA
TRBJ2-2 | - | TRBD2 | TRBV5-4 | 17 | CASSLASGRAWSGELFF | TGTGCCAGCAGCTTGGCTAGCGGGAGGGCCTGGAGCGGGGAGCTGTTTTTT
TRBJ2-1 | - | TRBD1 | TRBV5-5 | 16 | CASSLAGTGLYDEQFF | TGTGCCAGCAGCTTGGCCGGGACAGGGCTGTACGATGAGCAGTTCTTC
TRBJ1-2 | - | - | TRBV19 | 15 | CASSARGSYNYGYTF | TGTGCCAGTAGTGCCCGAGGGAGTTATAACTATGGCTACACCTTC
TRBJ2-3 | - | - | TRBV7-2 | 14 | CASSLGQSTDTQYF | TGTGCCAGCAGCCTCGGACAGAGCACAGATACGCAGTATTTT
TRBJ2-7 | - | TRBD2 | TRBV11-2 | 15 | CASSSSGSRYYEQYF | TGTGCCAGCAGCTCTAGCGGGAGTAGATACTACGAGCAGTACTTC
TRBJ2-2 | - | TRBD1 | TRBV7-2 | 17 | CASSLSASRGQGGELFF | TGTGCCAGCAGCTTAAGCGCATCCAGGGGGCAAGGAGGGGAGCTGTTTTTT
TRBJ2-1 | - | TRBD2 | TRBV4-3 | 14 | CASSQEASGVRQFF | TGCGCCAGCAGCCAAGAGGCTAGCGGGGTACGACAGTTCTTC
TRBJ1-6 | - | - | TRBV2 | 14 | CASSAGRANSPLHF | TGTGCCAGCAGTGCCGGCAGGGCGAATTCACCCCTCCACTTT
TRBJ2-7 | - | TRBD2 | TRBV30 | 12 | CAHSGSSYEQYF | TGTGCCCATAGCGGGAGCTCCTACGAGCAGTACTTC
TRBJ1-2 | - | - | TRBV6-5 | 13 | CASSPGTNYGYTF | TGTGCCAGCAGCCCCGGGACTAACTATGGCTACACCTTC
TRBJ1-1 | - | - | TRBV27 | 14 | CASGDRRVGTEAFF | TGTGCCAGCGGCGACCGACGGGTGGGCACTGAAGCTTTCTTT
TRBJ1-6 | - | - | TRBV29-1 | 16 | CSDETLPGTMGSPLHF | TGCAGCGATGAAACCCTTCCCGGGACTATGGGGTCACCCCTCCACTTT
TRBJ1-5 | - | - | TRBV6-5 | 15 | CASSYSWTADQPQHF | TGTGCCAGCAGTTACTCCTGGACAGCGGATCAGCCCCAGCATTTT
TRBJ1-2 | few | - | TRBV12-5 | 14 | CASAVSGDNYGYTF | TGTGCTAGTGCCGTGTCAGGGGATAACTATGGCTACACCTTC
TRBJ2-1 | - | - | TRBV24-1 | 17 | CATSDLPPGMLCNEQFF | TGTGCCACCAGTGATTTGCCCCCGGGGATGTTATGCAATGAGCAGTTCTTC
TRBJ1-1 | - | - | TRBV7-2 | 12 | CASSLSGLKAFF | TGTGCCAGCAGCTTATCAGGGTTGAAAGCTTTCTTT
TRBJ1-4 | - | TRBD1 | TRBV2 | 14 | CASNKKDRGEKLFF | TGTGCCAGCAATAAAAAGGACAGGGGTGAAAAACTGTTTTTT
TRBJ2-2 | - | TRBD2 | TRBV5-6 | 16 | CASGGLAERNTGELFF | TGTGCCAGCGGAGGGCTAGCGGAGAGGAACACCGGGGAGCTGTTTTTT
TRBJ2-5 | - | - | TRBV6-2/TRBV6-3 | 14 | CASSYSSLRETQYF | TGTGCCAGCAGTTACTCGAGTCTGCGGGAGACCCAGTACTTC
TRBJ2-3 | - | TRBD2 | TRBV5-1 | 17 | CASSARGGTIRTDTQYF | TGCGCCAGCAGCGCCCGGGGGGGAACTATCCGCACAGATACGCAGTATTTT
TRBJ2-7 | - | - | TRBV12-3/TRBV12-4 | 11 | CASGGRVEQYF | TGTGCCAGCGGTGGTCGGGTGGAGCAGTACTTC
TRBJ1-4 | - | - | TRBV27 | 15 | CASSRGPVPNEKLFF | TGTGCCAGCAGTAGAGGGCCAGTCCCTAATGAAAAACTGTTTTTT
TRBJ1-2 | once | TRBD1 | TRBV10-2 | 13 | CASRGQGGYGYTF | TGCGCCAGCAGGGGGCAGGGGGGTTATGGCTACACCTTC
TRBJ2-3 | - | TRBD2 | TRBV5-1 | 16 | CASSLGLADHTDTQYF | TGCGCCAGCAGCTTGGGGCTAGCGGACCACACAGATACGCAGTATTTT
TRBJ1-3 | once | TRBD1 | TRBV6-6 | 18 | CASSLHRGQFLTGNTIYF | TGTGCCAGCAGTCTCCACCGGGGACAGTTTTTAACTGGAAACACCATATATTTT
TRBJ1-1 | - | - | TRBV6-5 | 13 | CASRSTGSTEAFF | TGTGCCAGCAGAAGCACAGGGTCCACTGAAGCTTTCTTT
TRBJ2-1 | few | - | TRBV9 | 11 | CASSMDTEQFF | TGTGCCAGCAGCATGGACACTGAGCAGTTCTTC
TRBJ2-7 | once | TRBD1 | TRBV10-3 | 15 | CAIRQDRGGPYEQYF | TGTGCCATCAGACAAGACAGGGGGGGGCCCTACGAGCAGTACTTC
TRBJ2-3 | - | - | TRBV3-1/TRBV3-2 | 14 | CASSHRGSTDTQYF | TGTGCCAGCAGCCACCGAGGGAGTACAGATACGCAGTATTTT
TRBJ1-2 | - | TRBD1 | TRBV28 | 13 | CASRSTGVDGYTF | TGTGCCAGCAGATCGACAGGGGTGGATGGCTACACCTTC
TRBJ1-1 | - | TRBD1 | TRBV4-3 | 15 | CASSQLGQGDAEAFF | TGCGCCAGCAGCCAACTGGGACAGGGGGACGCTGAAGCTTTCTTT
TRBJ2-6 | - | TRBD1 | TRBV18 | 18 | CASSPTGQGASGANVLTF | TGTGCCAGCTCACCAACGGGACAGGGGGCCTCTGGGGCCAACGTCCTGACTTTC
TRBJ2-3 | - | - | TRBV24-1 | 14 | CATSQAGGTDTQYF | TGTGCCACCAGTCAAGCAGGGGGCACAGATACGCAGTATTTT
TRBJ2-3 | - | - | TRBV7-9 | 16 | CASSPGKTSSTDTQYF | TGTGCCAGCAGCCCAGGGAAGACCTCTAGCACAGATACGCAGTATTTT
TRBJ2-5 | - | - | TRBV7-8 | 14 | CATHKSVWGETQYF | TGTGCCACCCACAAGTCGGTCTGGGGCGAGACCCAGTACTTC
TRBJ2-1 | - | TRBD1 | TRBV24-1 | 13 | CATSDQDRDEQFF | TGTGCCACCAGTGATCAAGACAGGGATGAGCAGTTCTTC
TRBJ1-3 | - | - | TRBV5-1 | 14 | CASTSPGSGNTIYF | TGCGCCAGCACCAGCCCAGGCTCTGGAAACACCATATATTTT
TRBJ2-7 | once | TRBD2 | TRBV5-6 | 14 | CASSFGAGLYEQYF | TGTGCCAGCAGCTTCGGAGCGGGACTTTACGAGCAGTACTTC
TRBJ1-5 | - | - | TRBV27 | 14 | CASSFTPGRQPQHF | TGTGCCAGCAGTTTTACCCCAGGAAGGCAGCCCCAGCATTTT
TRBJ1-1 | once | TRBD1 | TRBV6-5 | 13 | CASSYGRGRQAFF | TGTGCCAGCAGTTACGGAAGGGGGCGGCAAGCTTTCTTT
TRBJ2-4 | once | TRBD1 | TRBV6-5 | 14 | CASRATGVANIQYF | TGTGCCAGCAGGGCAACAGGGGTTGCGAACATTCAGTACTTC
TRBJ2-2 | - | - | TRBV11-2 | 17 | CASSLDLGGVATGELFF | TGTGCCAGCAGCTTAGATCTGGGCGGGGTGGCCACCGGGGAGCTGTTTTTT
TRBJ2-3 | - | - | TRBV7-2 | 15 | CASSLASGSTDTQYF | TGTGCCAGCAGCCTGGCCAGCGGGAGCACAGATACGCAGTATTTT
TRBJ1-6 | - | - | TRBV5-4 | 15 | CASSLAAQGDSPLHF | TGTGCCAGCAGCTTGGCAGCACAGGGTGATTCACCCCTCCACTTT
TRBJ1-5 | once | - | TRBV7-2 | 12 | CASSQYGQPQHF | TGTGCCAGCAGCCAGTACGGGCAGCCCCAGCATTTT
TRBJ1-1 | - | - | TRBV18 | 13 | CASSPLLDREAFF | TGTGCCAGCTCACCACTCTTGGACAGAGAAGCTTTCTTT
TRBJ2-2 | - | TRBD1 | TRBV10-1 | 13 | CASSLTGPGELFF | TGCGCCAGCAGCCTGACAGGGCCCGGGGAGCTGTTTTTT
TRBJ1-5 | - | - | TRBV5-8 | 15 | CASSFSGYSNQPQHF | TGTGCCAGCAGCTTCAGTGGTTATAGCAATCAGCCCCAGCATTTT
TRBJ1-2 | few | - | TRBV19 | 15 | CASSPQKPSPYGYTF | TGTGCCAGTAGTCCCCAGAAACCTTCTCCCTATGGCTACACCTTC
TRBJ1-4 | - | - | TRBV9 | 17 | CASSAGERTSTNEKLFF | TGTGCCAGCAGCGCGGGGGAGAGGACCTCAACTAATGAAAAACTGTTTTTT
TRBJ1-3 | - | - | TRBV4-1 | 16 | CASSQTDSLSGNTIYF | TGCGCCAGCAGCCAAACCGACAGTCTCTCTGGAAACACCATATATTTT
TRBJ2-7 | - | TRBD2 | TRBV9 | 15 | CASSVELAGVNEQYF | TGTGCCAGCAGCGTAGAACTAGCGGGAGTTAACGAGCAGTACTTC
TRBJ1-3 | once | - | TRBV27 | 17 | CASSLIGQGRGGNTIYF | TGTGCCAGCAGTTTGATCGGCCAGGGAAGGGGTGGAAACACCATATATTTT
TRBJ1-2 | - | TRBD1 | TRBV6-2/TRBV6-3 | 14 | CASTPGQKNYGYTF | TGTGCCAGCACCCCGGGACAGAAGAACTATGGCTACACCTTC
TRBJ1-2 | - | TRBD1 | TRBV5-1 | 13 | CASSLWTGGGYTF | TGCGCCAGCAGCTTGTGGACAGGGGGCGGCTACACCTTC